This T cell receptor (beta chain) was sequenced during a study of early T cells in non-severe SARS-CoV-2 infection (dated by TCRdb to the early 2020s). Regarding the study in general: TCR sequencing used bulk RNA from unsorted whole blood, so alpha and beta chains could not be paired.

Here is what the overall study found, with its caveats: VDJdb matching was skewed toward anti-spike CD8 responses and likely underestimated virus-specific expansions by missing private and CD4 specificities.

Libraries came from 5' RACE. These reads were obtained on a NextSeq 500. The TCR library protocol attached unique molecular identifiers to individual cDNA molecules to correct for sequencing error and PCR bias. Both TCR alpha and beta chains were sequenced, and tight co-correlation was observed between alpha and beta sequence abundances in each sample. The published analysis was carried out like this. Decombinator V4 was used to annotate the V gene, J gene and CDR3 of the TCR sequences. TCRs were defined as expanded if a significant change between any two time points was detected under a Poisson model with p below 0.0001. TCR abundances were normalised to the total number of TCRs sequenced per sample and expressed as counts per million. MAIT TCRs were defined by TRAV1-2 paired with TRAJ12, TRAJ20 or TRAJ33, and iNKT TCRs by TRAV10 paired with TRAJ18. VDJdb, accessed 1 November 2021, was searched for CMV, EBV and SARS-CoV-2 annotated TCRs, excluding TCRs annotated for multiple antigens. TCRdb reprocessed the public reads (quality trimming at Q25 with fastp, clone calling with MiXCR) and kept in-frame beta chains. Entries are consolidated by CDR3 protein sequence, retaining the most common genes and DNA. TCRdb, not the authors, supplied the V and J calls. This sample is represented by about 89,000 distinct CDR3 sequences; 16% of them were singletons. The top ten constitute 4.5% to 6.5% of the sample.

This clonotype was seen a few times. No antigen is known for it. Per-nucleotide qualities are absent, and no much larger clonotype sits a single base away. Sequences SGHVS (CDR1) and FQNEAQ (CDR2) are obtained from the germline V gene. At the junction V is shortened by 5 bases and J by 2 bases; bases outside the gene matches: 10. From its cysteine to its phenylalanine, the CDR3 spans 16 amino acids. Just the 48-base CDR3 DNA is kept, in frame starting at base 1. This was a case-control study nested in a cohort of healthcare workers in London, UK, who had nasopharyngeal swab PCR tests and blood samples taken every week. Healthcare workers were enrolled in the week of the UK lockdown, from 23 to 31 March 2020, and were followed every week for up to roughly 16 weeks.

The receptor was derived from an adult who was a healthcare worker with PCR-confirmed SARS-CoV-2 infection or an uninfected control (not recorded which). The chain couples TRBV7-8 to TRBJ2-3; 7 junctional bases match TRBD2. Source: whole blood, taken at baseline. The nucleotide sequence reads TGTGCCAGCAGCCCCGAGGGGAGCGGGGTCACAGATACGCAGTATTTT. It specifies CASSPEGSGVTDTQYF.